These 20 T cell receptor beta chains originate from one sample sequenced in a study of T cell repertoires in cytomegalovirus infection. Via MiXCR, TCRdb re-called the reads, giving one row per CDR3 protein. Among nearly 450,000 distinct CDR3 sequences listed, 31% were seen once. The sequenced sample was PBMCs. These receptor sequences come from a human donor in good health (CMV status not recorded). Some clones in this sample may be carry-over from other donors' samples.

The J gene is TRBJ1-1, the V gene TRBV6-1; D unresolved. Germline CDR1 MNHNS, CDR2 SASEGT. The CDR3 runs to 13 residues. V gave up 5 bases and J gave up 3 bases, with 10 bases separating them. CDR3 region: CASSLTTDTEAFF. CDR3 DNA sequence: TGTGCCAGCAGTCTAACTACGGACACTGAAGCTTTCTTT.

This clonotype was recorded a few times. The V gene is TRBV11-2, the J gene TRBJ2-3, with 10 positions matching TRBD1. The germline CDR1 and CDR2 sequences are SGHAT and FQNNGV. With 0 bases clipped from V and 2 bases from J, the junction kept 8 bases outside the gene matches. The CDR3 runs to 18 residues. CDR3 loop: CASSLDPSTGGLTDTQYF. The CDR3 coding sequence is TGTGCCAGCAGCTTAGATCCCTCGACAGGGGGCCTCACAGATACGCAGTATTTT.

This clonotype was picked up many times. The CDR3 sequence is CATSTIMSAANTGELFF. For the CDR3, the DNA is TGTGCCACCAGTACAATCATGTCGGCTGCGAACACCGGGGAGCTGTTTTTT. This chain joins TRBV24-1 and TRBJ2-2; D not resolved. Trimming pared 6 bases from V and 0 bases from J, leaving 16 bases between. The V gene's germline CDR1 is KGHDR and CDR2 SFDVKD. This CDR3 is 17 amino acids long.

The V and J genes are TRBV15 and TRBJ1-5, with TRBD1 as a possible D gene (6 bases). Trimming removed 3 bases at V and 2 bases at J, with 11 bases between. The CDR3 sequence is 15 residues long. Looked up from germline, CDR1 is LNHNV and CDR2 is YYDKDF (reference sequence). As DNA, the CDR3 is TGTGCCACCAGCAGCCACAGGGACGGCAATCAGCCCCAGCATTTT. This translates into CATSSHRDGNQPQHF.

This clonotype was counted at least ten times. This chain connects TRBV7-2 to TRBJ2-3, with D possibly matching TRBD2 (7 bases). The germline gives CDR1 SGHTA, CDR2 FQGNSA. The CDR3 contains 15 residues. Between the trimmed V and J ends, which lost 4 bases and 6 bases, there was a span of 17 bases. The CDR3 DNA reads TGTGCCAGCAGCTCTATAGGGGGGGCGTACGATACGCAGTATTTT. Translation: CASSSIGGAYDTQYF.

This clonotype was picked up many times. The chain uses TRBV27 and TRBJ2-6; tentative D call: TRBD1 (6 bases). CDR3 size: 14 residues. V was cut by 6 bases and J by 3 bases, with 9 bases left in between. CDR1 is MNHEY and CDR2 is SMNVEV in the germline V gene (reference sequence). In DNA form, the CDR3 reads TGTGCCAGCAGCAGGGGCTTTGGGGCCAACGTCCTGACTTTC. Translating it yields CASSRGFGANVLTF.

The chain joins TRBV7-2 to TRBJ1-5, with TRBD1 as a possible D gene (5 bases). The CDR3 loop spans 16 amino acids. The ends were cut back, 4 bases at V and 0 bases at J, with 13 bases in the middle. CDR1 is SGHTA, CDR2 FQGNSA, per germline. In nucleotides, the CDR3 is TGTGCCAGCAGCTGGGGCTTGGGCTATAGCAATCAGCCCCAGCATTTT. Amino acid sequence: CASSWGLGYSNQPQHF.

This CDR3 reads CSAAPGQGATEAFF. CDR3 sequence (DNA): TGCAGTGCTGCTCCGGGACAGGGGGCGACTGAAGCTTTCTTT. The rearrangement joins TRBV20-1 to TRBJ1-1; TRBD1 matches 12 bases. The CDR3 is made up of 14 amino acids. V lost 5 bases and J lost 5; bases outside the gene matches: 6. Germline V gives CDR1 DFQATT, CDR2 SNEGSKA (reference sequence).

The J gene is TRBJ1-5, the V gene TRBV19; TRBD1 might be the D (5 bases). V was cut by 7 bases and J by 0 bases, with 13 bases left in between. Germline CDR1 and CDR2: LNHDA and SQIVND (reference sequence). This CDR3 is 15 amino acids long. The CDR3 reads CASTGTHYSNQPQHF. The CDR3 DNA reads TGTGCCAGTACCGGGACCCATTATAGCAATCAGCCCCAGCATTTT.

This chain connects TRBV9 to TRBJ1-2; D is possibly TRBD1 (6 bases). The CDR3 runs to 14 residues. Trimming cost V 6 bases and J 4 bases, with 16 bases left between them. The germline V gene encodes CDR1 SGDLS and CDR2 YYNGEE. The CDR3 nucleotides read TGTGCCAGCACCCCTTCGACAGGTTCCTATGGCTACACCTTC. As protein: CASTPSTGSYGYTF.

This chain joins TRBV6-6 and TRBJ1-6; 8 bases are a match to TRBD1. This CDR3 spans 16 amino acids. Germline assignment: CDR1 MNHNY and CDR2 SVGAGI (reference sequence). The J segment lost 7 bases and the V segment lost 5 bases, leaving 10 bases of the junction unmatched. CDR3 in DNA: TGTGCCAGCAGTGATCAGGCAGGGGGCGGGAATTCACCCCTCCACTTT. Protein product: CASSDQAGGGNSPLHF.

V is TRBV20-1 and J is TRBJ2-7, with 7 bases aligning to TRBD1. There are 15 residues in the CDR3. Germline V gene lookup returns CDR1 DFQATT and CDR2 SNEGSKA (reference sequence). J was trimmed by 4 bases and V by 3 bases; bases with no gene match: 12. The CDR3 sequence: CSASAPGQSGYEQYF. CDR3 DNA sequence: TGCAGTGCTAGTGCTCCGGGACAGTCCGGATACGAGCAGTACTTC.

V usage is TRBV2 and J usage is TRBJ1-3; 7 nucleotides agree with TRBD1. V was clipped by 5 bases and J by 0 bases; unmatched bases: 7. The germline gives CDR1 SNHLY, CDR2 FYNNEI. This CDR3 is 16 amino acids long. For the CDR3, the DNA is TGTGCCAGCAGTAGTAGACAGGGAAGCTCTGGAAACACCATATATTTT. It codes for CASSSRQGSSGNTIYF.

This chain links TRBV12-3 or TRBV12-4 with TRBJ2-1; possibly TRBD2 for D (6 bases). The V and J ends lost 6 bases and 2 bases respectively, with 20 bases between them. This CDR3 region has 17 residues. The CDR3 coding sequence is TGTGCCAGCAGCACCCCCGGGACTCCCCTCGCCTACAATGAGCAGTTCTTC. Its translation: CASSTPGTPLAYNEQFF.

The V call is TRBV27, the J call TRBJ2-5, with TRBD2 as a possible D gene (6 bases). The CDR3 contains 13 residues. V lost 5 bases to trimming and J lost 4 bases, with 11 bases between them. Germline CDR1 MNHEY, CDR2 SMNVEV (reference sequence). In DNA, the CDR3 is TGTGCCAGCAGTCAGACTAGAGGAGAGACCCAGTACTTC. Encoded protein: CASSQTRGETQYF.

This clonotype was seen at least ten times. The chain recombines TRBV5-6 with TRBJ1-2; D remains ambiguous. V was shortened by 4 bases and J by 1 base, with 14 bases between the two germline ends. The CDR3 contains 15 residues. Germline V gene sequence: CDR1 SGHDT, CDR2 YYEEEE. In DNA form, the CDR3 reads TGTGCCAGCAGCCGGGTGGAGGTTGGTAACTATGGCTACACCTTC. It translates to CASSRVEVGNYGYTF.

V is TRBV2 and J is TRBJ2-5; no reliable D call. In germline, CDR1 is SNHLY, CDR2 FYNNEI. The germline V and J ends were trimmed by 6 bases and 2 bases, with 16 bases remaining between them. This CDR3 has 15 residues. CDR3 loop: CASSPDPSVQETQYF. As DNA, the CDR3 is TGTGCCAGCAGCCCTGACCCGAGTGTACAAGAGACCCAGTACTTC.

The chain couples TRBV7-8 to TRBJ2-1; D remains ambiguous. From germline, CDR1 is SGHVS and CDR2 FQNEAQ. The CDR3 runs 18 residues. V lost 1 base and J lost 4, with 20 bases in between. CDR3 DNA sequence: TGTGCCAGCAGCTTAGTGAACCACCGGGCCACTCAGTACAATGAGCAGTTCTTC. Translating gives CASSLVNHRATQYNEQFF.

This clonotype showed up just once. J is TRBJ2-1 and V is TRBV6-8, with 8 bases fitting TRBD2. The length of the CDR3 is 18 residues. Germline V lookup: CDR1 MNHGY, CDR2 SAAAGT. Trimming removed 0 bases from V and 8 bases from J; junction bases left unmatched: 15. The CDR3 DNA reads as TGTGCCAGCAGTTACTCGAGTATTGGGGCGGGGGGCTGGTATGAGCAGTTCTTC. Its translation is CASSYSSIGAGGWYEQFF.

This clonotype was seen ten or more times. This chain connects TRBV7-2 to TRBJ1-1, with 8 positions matching TRBD1. The length of the CDR3 is 15 residues. Germline values: CDR1 SGHTA, CDR2 FQGNSA. J was trimmed by 1 base and V by 2 bases; bases with no gene match: 3. CDR3 bases: TGTGCCAGCAGCTTATCAGGGGGCCAGAACACTGAAGCTTTCTTT. Translation gives CASSLSGGQNTEAFF.